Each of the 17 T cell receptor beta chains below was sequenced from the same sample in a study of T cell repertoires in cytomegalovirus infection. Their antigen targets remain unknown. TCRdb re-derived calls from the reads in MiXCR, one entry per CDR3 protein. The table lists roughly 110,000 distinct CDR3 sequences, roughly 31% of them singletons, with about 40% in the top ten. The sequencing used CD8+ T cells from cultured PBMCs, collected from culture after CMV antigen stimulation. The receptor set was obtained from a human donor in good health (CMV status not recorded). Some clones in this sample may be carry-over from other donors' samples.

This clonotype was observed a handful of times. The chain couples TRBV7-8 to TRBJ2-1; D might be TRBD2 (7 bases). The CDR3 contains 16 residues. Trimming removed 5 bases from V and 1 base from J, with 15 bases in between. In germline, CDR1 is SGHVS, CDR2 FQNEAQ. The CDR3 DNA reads TGTGCCAGCAGCCCTCGGGGGGCGACTTCCTACAATGAGCAGTTCTTC. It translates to CASSPRGATSYNEQFF.

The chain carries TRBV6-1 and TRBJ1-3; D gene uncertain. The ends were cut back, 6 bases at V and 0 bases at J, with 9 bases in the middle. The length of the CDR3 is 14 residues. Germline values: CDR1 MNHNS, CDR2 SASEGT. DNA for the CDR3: TGTGCCAGCAGCCTACATCGCTCTGGAAACACCATATATTTT. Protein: CASSLHRSGNTIYF.

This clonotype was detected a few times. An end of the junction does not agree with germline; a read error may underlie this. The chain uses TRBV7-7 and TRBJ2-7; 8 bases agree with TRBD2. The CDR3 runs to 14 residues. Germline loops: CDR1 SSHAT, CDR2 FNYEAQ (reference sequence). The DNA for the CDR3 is TGTGCTAGCAGCTTACAAAGCGGGGGCGGCGAGCAGTACTTC. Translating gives CASSLQSGGGEQYF.

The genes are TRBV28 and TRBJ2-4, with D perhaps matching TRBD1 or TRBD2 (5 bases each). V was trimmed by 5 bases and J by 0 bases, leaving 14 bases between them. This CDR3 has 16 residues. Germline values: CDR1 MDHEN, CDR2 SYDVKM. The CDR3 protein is CASSPDSGLAKNIQYF. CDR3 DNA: TGTGCCAGCAGTCCTGACAGCGGTCTAGCCAAAAACATTCAGTACTTC.

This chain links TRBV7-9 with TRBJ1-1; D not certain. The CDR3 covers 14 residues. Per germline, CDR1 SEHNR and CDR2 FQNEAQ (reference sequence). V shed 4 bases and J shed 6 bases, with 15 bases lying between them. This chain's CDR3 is CASSSREGGAEAFF. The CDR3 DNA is TGTGCCAGCAGCTCAAGAGAGGGTGGGGCTGAAGCTTTCTTT. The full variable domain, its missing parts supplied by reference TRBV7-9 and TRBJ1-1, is DTGVSQNPRHKITKRGQNVTFRCDPISEHNRLYWYRQTLGQGPEFLTYFQNEAQLEKSRLLSDRFSAERPKGSFSTLEIQRTEQGDSAMYLCASSSREGGAEAFFGQGTRLTVV.

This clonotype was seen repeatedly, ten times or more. The CDR3 nucleotides are TGTGCCAGCAGCCCGAGACTACCCGTCTACAATGAGCAGTTCTTC. Protein sequence: CASSPRLPVYNEQFF. The chain uses TRBV7-8 and TRBJ2-1, with D tentatively TRBD2 (5 bases). The CDR3 is 15 residues long. Deletions cut 5 bases from V and 3 bases from J, with 14 bases between. Germline CDR1 is SGHVS and CDR2 is FQNEAQ.

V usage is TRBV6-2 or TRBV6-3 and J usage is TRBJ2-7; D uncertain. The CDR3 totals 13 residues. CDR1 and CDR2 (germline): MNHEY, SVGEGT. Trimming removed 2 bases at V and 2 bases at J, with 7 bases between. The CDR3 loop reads CASSYVQTYEQYF. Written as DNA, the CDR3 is TGTGCCAGCAGTTACGTACAGACCTACGAGCAGTACTTC.

DNA for the CDR3: TGTGCCAGCAGTTTTGGACAGGAAGGCTATGGCTACACCTTC. This translates into CASSFGQEGYGYTF. The chain has TRBV28 and TRBJ1-2, with TRBD1 matching over 7 bases. CDR3 length equals 14 residues. After removal of 3 bases from V and 4 bases from J, the junction contained 5 bases not matched to a gene. Per the germline V gene, CDR1 is MDHEN and CDR2 is SYDVKM.

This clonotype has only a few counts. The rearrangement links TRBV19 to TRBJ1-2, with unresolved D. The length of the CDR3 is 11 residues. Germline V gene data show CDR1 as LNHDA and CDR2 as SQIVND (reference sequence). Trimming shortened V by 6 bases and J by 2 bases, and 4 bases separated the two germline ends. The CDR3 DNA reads TGTGCCAGTAGCCCCAACTATGGCTACACCTTC. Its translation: CASSPNYGYTF.

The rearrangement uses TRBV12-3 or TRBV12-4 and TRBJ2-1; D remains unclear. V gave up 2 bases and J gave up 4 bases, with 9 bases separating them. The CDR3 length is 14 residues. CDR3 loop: CASSLNGRYNEQFF. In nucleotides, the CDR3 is TGTGCCAGCAGTTTAAACGGGCGGTACAATGAGCAGTTCTTC.

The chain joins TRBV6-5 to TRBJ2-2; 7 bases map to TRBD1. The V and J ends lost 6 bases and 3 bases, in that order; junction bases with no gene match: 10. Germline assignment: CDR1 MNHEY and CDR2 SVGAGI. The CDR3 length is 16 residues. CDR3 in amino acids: CASRFSPGGDTGELFF. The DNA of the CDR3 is TGTGCCAGCAGATTCTCCCCAGGGGGAGACACCGGGGAGCTGTTTTTT.

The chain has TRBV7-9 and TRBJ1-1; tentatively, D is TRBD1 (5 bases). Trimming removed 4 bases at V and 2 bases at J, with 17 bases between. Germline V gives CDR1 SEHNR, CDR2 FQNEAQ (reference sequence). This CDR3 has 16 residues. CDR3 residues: CASSYTPTEGNTEAFF. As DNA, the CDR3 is TGTGCCAGCAGCTATACCCCGACAGAGGGTAACACTGAAGCTTTCTTT. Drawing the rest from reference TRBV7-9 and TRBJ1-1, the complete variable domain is DTGVSQNPRHKITKRGQNVTFRCDPISEHNRLYWYRQTLGQGPEFLTYFQNEAQLEKSRLLSDRFSAERPKGSFSTLEIQRTEQGDSAMYLCASSYTPTEGNTEAFFGQGTRLTVV.

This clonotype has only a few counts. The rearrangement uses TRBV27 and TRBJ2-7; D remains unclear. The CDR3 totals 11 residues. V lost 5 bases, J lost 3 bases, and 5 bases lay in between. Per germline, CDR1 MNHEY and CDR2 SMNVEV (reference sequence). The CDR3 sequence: CASSHNYEQYF. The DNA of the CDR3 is TGTGCCAGCAGTCATAACTACGAGCAGTACTTC.

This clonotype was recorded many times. In nucleotides, the CDR3 is TGTGCCAGCAGTGACGCAGGGGTCTCCCTCTACGAGCAGTACTTC. It yields the protein CASSDAGVSLYEQYF. This chain uses TRBV6-1 with TRBJ2-7; perhaps TRBD1 as D (6 bases). CDR3 length: 15 amino acids. Between the trimmed V and J ends, which lost 3 bases and 3 bases, there was a span of 15 bases. The V gene's germline CDR1 is MNHNS and CDR2 SASEGT.

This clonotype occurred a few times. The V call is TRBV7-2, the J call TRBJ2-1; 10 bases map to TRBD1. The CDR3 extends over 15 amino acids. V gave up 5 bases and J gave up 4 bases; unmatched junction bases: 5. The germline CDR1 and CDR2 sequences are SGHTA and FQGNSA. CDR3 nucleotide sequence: TGTGCCAGCAGCCCAGGGGACAGGGGTTACAATGAGCAGTTCTTC. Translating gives CASSPGDRGYNEQFF.

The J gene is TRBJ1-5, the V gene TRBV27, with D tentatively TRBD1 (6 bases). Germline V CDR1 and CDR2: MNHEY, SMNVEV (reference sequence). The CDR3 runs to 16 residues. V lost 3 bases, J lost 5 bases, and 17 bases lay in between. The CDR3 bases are TGTGCCAGCAGTTTTTCGACAGGCTGGGGGGATCAGCCCCAGCATTTT. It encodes CASSFSTGWGDQPQHF.

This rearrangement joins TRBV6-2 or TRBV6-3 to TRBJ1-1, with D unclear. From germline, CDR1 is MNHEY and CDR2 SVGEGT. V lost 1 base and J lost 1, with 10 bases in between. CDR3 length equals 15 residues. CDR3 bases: TGTGCCAGCAGTTACTATACCGTCTGGAACACTGAAGCTTTCTTT. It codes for CASSYYTVWNTEAFF.